This paragraph covers one T cell receptor (beta chain) sequence. Its antigen remains undetermined. No clone much larger than this one lies a single base away; base qualities are absent. Another Seattle source contributed samples from volunteer blood donors who had recovered from COVID-19. Each collaborating institution followed its own protocols to collect whole blood in K2EDTA tubes. Collaborator samples were shipped for TCRbeta analysis as frozen whole blood, isolated PBMCs, or DNA extracted from either sample type. The immunoSEQ Assay, a bias-controlled multiplex PCR, was used to amplify TCRbeta CDR3 regions from genomic DNA. The authors' analysis ran thus. Nucleated cell counts per sample were estimated from amplification of reference gene primers within the assay. Sequence reads were collapsed and filtered to measure the absolute abundance of every unique TCRbeta CDR3 rearrangement. Productive Simpson clonality was computed per sample as the square root of Simpson's diversity index over productive rearrangements. TCRdb took over this immuneACCESS table, retaining in-frame rearrangements with V and J assigned. Such tables are incomplete; in checked studies, under half of the missing clones stem from an unresolved V gene, and the remainder is unexplained. V, J and clone size derive from that table, while D and trimming were established from the DNA sequence. A total of approximately 220,000 clones appear in this sample, 80% to 85% of them only once. Around 5.5% of the sample goes to the ten largest clones.

The CDR3 runs 16 amino acids, cysteine and phenylalanine included. Only the CDR3 portion is preserved as DNA: 48 bases, with reading frame beginning at the first base. As encoded in the germline V gene, CDR1 is MNHEY while CDR2 is SVGAGI. After removal of 2 bases from V and 0 bases from J, the junction retains 3 bases not matched to a gene. This record comes from a study of blood T cell repertoires in COVID-19 (dated by TCRdb to the early 2020s). Notes on the research overall: Collaborator samples came from the United States, Italy and Spain and covered acute and convalescent phases of COVID-19. The prospective study material was composed of cDNA or gDNA derived from T cells, B-cell-depleted T cells, or PBMCs. Deeply sampled blood TCRbeta repertoires from subjects exposed to, actively infected with, or recovered from COVID-19 were included in the dataset. The repertoires were made available in a free public database intended to serve as a resource for research on the immune response to SARS-CoV-2. Samples came from the ongoing ImmuneRACE study (first 160 participants) plus 1,254 subjects from 6 global collaborators. Nearly every sample came with metadata listing a de-identified subject ID, COVID-19 status, age in years and sex. Where HLA class I and class II types were available, the types were taken from metadata supplied by the sample provider, not from assay-based typing.

General conclusions and limits of the study: How much clinical and demographic metadata was included differed by source and by participant, and the metadata was provided uncurated.

The sequenced sample was peripheral blood. The source of this sequence is a woman aged 55-70 years who had recovered from COVID-19. The sequence links TRBV6-5 to TRBJ1-3; the central 8 bases match TRBD1. CDR3 region: CASSYDRGGSGNTIYF. The bases read TGTGCCAGCAGTTACGACAGGGGAGGCTCTGGAAACACCATATATTTT.